These T cell receptor beta chains were read from a single sample in a study of tumor-infiltrating lymphocytes in primary liver carcinoma. TCRdb reanalysed the multiplex PCR reads using MiXCR and keeps one entry per CDR3 protein. Found here are under 200,000 distinct CDR3 sequences, about two thirds of them singletons; the top ten hold 6% to 8.5%. Sequenced: peripheral blood. These receptors were taken from a woman aged 55-69 years with primary liver carcinoma and hepatitis B virus infection. The CDR3 runs from the conserved cysteine through the conserved F or W. Each record gives: CDR3 DNA, CDR3 protein, clone size, D gene, J gene, V gene, CDR3 length. The D gene is left open where the match is weak. The listing skips clone size in some rows; elsewhere it reads once, few, many or a size class.

TGTGCCAGCAGTGGGCCTTTCTGTAGCGGGAGAGCTGTCGGTATGAAGACCCAGTACTTC,CASSGPFCSGRAVGMKTQYF,-,TRBD2,TRBJ2-5,TRBV6-4,20
TGCGCCAGCAGCCAAGATGGCAGGGGGAGGAGAGAGACCCAGTACTTC,CASSQDGRGRRETQYF,once,-,TRBJ2-5,TRBV4-1,16
TGTGCCAGCAGTGTTGGGACTAGCGGGACGCTTTACATTGAGCAGTTTTTC,CASSVGTSGTLYIEQFF,-,TRBD2,TRBJ2-1,TRBV24-1,17
TGCGCCAGCAGTGCCAATCCGGGCCGCCGTTACAATGAGCAGTTCTTC,CASSANPGRRYNEQFF,few,-,TRBJ2-1,TRBV10-2,16
TGTACCAGCAGCTCCCGGGGGGCGCGAACCATGGGCAATGAACAGTTCTTC,CTSSSRGARTMGNEQFF,once,-,TRBJ2-1,TRBV11-3,17
TGCAGCGTTGCGGGGGCACAGCAACGAGATACGCAGTATTTT,CSVAGAQQRDTQYF,-,-,TRBJ2-3,TRBV29-1,14
TGTGCCAGCAGTTGGGACAGCCGCACAGATACGCAGTATTTT,CASSWDSRTDTQYF,-,TRBD1,TRBJ2-3,TRBV2,14
TGTGCCTGGAGGAGGGACGCCGGGGAGCTGTTTTTT,CAWRRDAGELFF,many,-,TRBJ2-2,TRBV30,12
TGTGCCAGCCTCCGGGACAGCAATCAGCCCCAGCATTTT,CASLRDSNQPQHF,-,-,TRBJ1-5,TRBV6-6,13
TGCGCCAGCAGCTTGCGCCCTACGGGACTAGCGGTTAAATGGGAGCAGTTCTTC,CASSLRPTGLAVKWEQFF,few,TRBD2,TRBJ2-1,TRBV5-1,18
TGTGCCAGCAGCTTGGCCCCTGGGATTGCTGGAAACACCATATATTTT,CASSLAPGIAGNTIYF,-,-,TRBJ1-3,TRBV5-6,16
TGCAGCTCAGCGGGAGAGCAAGAGACCCAGTGTTTC,CSSAGEQETQCF,-,TRBD2,TRBJ2-5,TRBV29-1,12
TGTGCCAGCGGTCCCTCTTCTTGGGGTGGCTGCACATTC,CASGPSSWGGCTF,-,-,TRBJ1-2,TRBV11-3,13
TGCGCCAGCAGCCAAGATATCAGGGGAGGCTACACCTTC,CASSQDIRGGYTF,many,-,TRBJ1-2,TRBV4-1,13
TGTGCCAGCAGTGTTCTGCTAGGGAGTGAGCAGTTCTTC,CASSVLLGSEQFF,many,-,TRBJ2-1,TRBV6-1,13
TGTGCCAGCAGCTTACGGTTGGGGGCTGGAACTAATGAAAAACTGTTTTTT,CASSLRLGAGTNEKLFF,few,-,TRBJ1-4,TRBV7-9,17
TGTGCCAGCAGAAAGGGCCTCGGAGGGGTTGAGGGTCAGCCCCAGCATTTT,CASRKGLGGVEGQPQHF,-,-,TRBJ1-5,TRBV6-2/TRBV6-3,17
TGTGCCAGCACGACCAGGGTCACCGGGGAGCTGTTTTTT,CASTTRVTGELFF,-,-,TRBJ2-2,TRBV6-1,13
TGTGCCAGCAGTTACTCACCGACCTACAATGAGCAGTTCTTC,CASSYSPTYNEQFF,many,-,TRBJ2-1,TRBV6-6,14
TGTGCCAGCTCAGGAGGCGGGAGTAGGTACGAGCAGTACTTC,CASSGGGSRYEQYF,-,TRBD2,TRBJ2-7,TRBV18,14
TGCAGCATTGGATCGCTCTGGGGTCCACTCGAGCAGTACTTC,CSIGSLWGPLEQYF,-,-,TRBJ2-7,TRBV29-1,14
TGTGCCAGCAGCTTTGGATTAGCGGGAATTGGGGAGACCCAGTACTTC,CASSFGLAGIGETQYF,many,-,TRBJ2-5,TRBV12-1,16
TGTGCCAGCACTCCCCTGGGGAGGGGCGTCTCTGGGGCCAACGTCCTGACTTTC,CASTPLGRGVSGANVLTF,-,TRBD2,TRBJ2-6,TRBV12-3/TRBV12-4,18
TGTGCCAGCAGTGGCAGTCGTGCCAGTGCCTACGAGCAGTACTTC,CASSGSRASAYEQYF,-,-,TRBJ2-7,TRBV6-1,15
TGTGCCAGCAGACTACCGGGACCGGGCTACGAGCAGTACTTC,CASRLPGPGYEQYF,many,-,TRBJ2-7,TRBV6-5,14
TGCAGCGTCCGCCAGCGGGAGGGCAGGGTTGAGCAGTTCTTC,CSVRQREGRVEQFF,-,TRBD2,TRBJ2-1,TRBV29-1,14
TGTGCCATCAGGACCCCCGGGACTAGCTACGAGCAGTACTTC,CAIRTPGTSYEQYF,-,TRBD2,TRBJ2-7,TRBV10-3,14
TGTGCCAGTAGACAACAGGGGAGCTCTTCACCCCTCCACTTT,CASRQQGSSSPLHF,-,TRBD1,TRBJ1-6,TRBV19,14
TGTGCCTGGAGTGTACAGAGCTCTGGGGCCAACGTCCTGACTTTC,CAWSVQSSGANVLTF,few,-,TRBJ2-6,TRBV30,15
TGTGCCAGCAGCTTCGGGGCGACTAATGAAAAACTGTTTTTT,CASSFGATNEKLFF,few,-,TRBJ1-4,TRBV5-6,14
TGTGCCAGCAGGGAACAGGAGGCGGGCTACACCTTC,CASREQEAGYTF,-,-,TRBJ1-2,TRBV6-5,12
TGTGCCACCTTAACGGGCTCCGGAAACACCATATACTTT,CATLTGSGNTIYF,-,-,TRBJ1-3,TRBV11-2,13
TGTGCCAACATCTTCCAGGGACCGCTGGACAATGAGCAGTTCTTC,CANIFQGPLDNEQFF,-,-,TRBJ2-1,TRBV11-1,15
TGTGCCATCACCCTCGACAGCAATTCACCCCTCCACTTT,CAITLDSNSPLHF,-,-,TRBJ1-6,TRBV6-5,13
TGTGCCGGCAGCGCGAGAGGCAACCAGCCCCAGCATTTT,CAGSARGNQPQHF,once,-,TRBJ1-5,TRBV11-2,13
TGTGCCAGCAGTGAAGCGGCAGCGCAACTGGTAGATACGCAGTATTTT,CASSEAAAQLVDTQYF,-,-,TRBJ2-3,TRBV6-1,16
TGTGTCAGCAGTTTCGGTCCAATCTCCTACAATGAGCAGTTCTTC,CVSSFGPISYNEQFF,once,-,TRBJ2-1,TRBV6-2/TRBV6-3,15
TGTGCCACCAGTGATCAGTCACCGGGACTAGCGGGAAAGCAGTTCTTC,CATSDQSPGLAGKQFF,-,TRBD2,TRBJ2-1,TRBV24-1,16
TGTGCCACCAGTGGACAGAAAAATCAGCCCCAGCATTTT,CATSGQKNQPQHF,few,-,TRBJ1-5,TRBV24-1,13
TGTGCCAGCAGCCTAGCCCCAGGGGTGCGGACTGAAGCTTTCTTT,CASSLAPGVRTEAFF,-,-,TRBJ1-1,TRBV28,15
TGTGCCAGCAGTCCCCGAGGCGATTCACCCCTCCACTTT,CASSPRGDSPLHF,-,-,TRBJ1-6,TRBV28,13
TGCGCCAGCAGCTTAGATCGACCAGCGGGCTTTTTTGATACACAGTATTTT,CASSLDRPAGFFDTQYF,-,-,TRBJ2-3,TRBV11-2,17
TGTGCCAGCAGTTTTCTGGACGGCTCCTACGAGCAGTACTTC,CASSFLDGSYEQYF,-,-,TRBJ2-7,TRBV28,14
TGTGCCAGCAGTTTCGAGGGGGCAGATACGCAGTATTTT,CASSFEGADTQYF,many,-,TRBJ2-3,TRBV12-3/TRBV12-4,13
TGCGCCAGTAGTTCGCCCCTAGGGACAGTGGTAGGGAGCGAGCAGTACTTC,CASSSPLGTVVGSEQYF,once,TRBD1,TRBJ2-7,TRBV6-5,17
TGCAGCGTATACAGGGGAGATACGCAGTATTTT,CSVYRGDTQYF,-,TRBD1,TRBJ2-3,TRBV29-1,11
TGTGCTAGCAGCAGTAGCGGGAGTCGTAACACCTGGGAGCTGTTTTTT,CASSSSGSRNTWELFF,-,TRBD2,TRBJ2-2,TRBV11-2,16
TGCGCCAGCAGCCAAGAGGGCAGGGCCGGGGAGACCCAGTACTTC,CASSQEGRAGETQYF,many,-,TRBJ2-5,TRBV4-1,15
TGTACTAGCAGCTTAGACGGACAGGGGGAGGTTAACGAGCAGTTCTTC,CTSSLDGQGEVNEQFF,-,TRBD1,TRBJ2-1,TRBV11-3,16
TGCTGCACCCCAGGGTTTAGGCAAGAGACCCAGCACTTC,CCTPGFRQETQHF,-,-,TRBJ2-5,TRBV29-1,13
TGTGCCACATCTCGTAAGCCTGGGGCCAACGTCCTAACTTTC,CATSRKPGANVLTF,-,-,TRBJ2-6,TRBV6-1,14
TGCGCCTGCAATTACTCGAATGCAGAAGCTTTCTTT,CACNYSNAEAFF,-,-,TRBJ1-1,TRBV6-6,12
TGTGCCACCAGCAGAGAACTAGCGGGAAGCTCCTACAATGAGCAGTTCTTC,CATSRELAGSSYNEQFF,-,TRBD2,TRBJ2-1,TRBV15,17
TGTGCAGGCAGTTACGACAGTTACTCCTACGAGCAGTACTTC,CAGSYDSYSYEQYF,-,-,TRBJ2-7,TRBV6-2/TRBV6-3,14
TGTGCCAGCAGCTTCCGACTAGTCGCCAAAAACATTCAGTACTTC,CASSFRLVAKNIQYF,-,-,TRBJ2-4,TRBV5-6,15
TGTGCCTGGAGCCTCTTCGAGGGGACTGAAGCTTTCTTT,CAWSLFEGTEAFF,-,-,TRBJ1-1,TRBV30,13
TGTGCCAGCAGCATAATCAGGACGGGAAGAAACACCGGGGAGCTGTTTTTT,CASSIIRTGRNTGELFF,-,-,TRBJ2-2,TRBV28,17
TGTGCCAGCAGCTCCCTCCGGGAGCAAGAGACCCAGTACTTC,CASSSLREQETQYF,many,-,TRBJ2-5,TRBV28,14